This T cell receptor beta chain stems from a study of T cell responses to AZD1222 COVID-19 vaccine. Libraries were prepared by immunoSEQ multiplex PCR; TCRdb keeps only in-frame clonotypes and omits some of them. This table holds about 120,000 clones, around 86% found once. Worth noting for this clone: Its antigen remains unidentified.

Study results and limitations: Vaccine-associated CD4 TCRs spanned spike, dominant at 160-218 and 743-854. The repertoires were collected only after the peak T cell response.

Germline V gives CDR1 LNHDA, CDR2 SQIVND (reference sequence). The CDR3 runs 16 residues. Trimming shortened V by 4 bases and J by 0 bases, and 16 bases separated the two germline ends. The TCR comes from an adult in good health. The chain couples TRBV19 to TRBJ2-7; possibly TRBD2 for D (6 bases). Material: peripheral blood, obtained on day 0 of AZD1222 vaccination. The CDR3 DNA follows: TGTGCCAGTAGTACCCCTCGGGGGACCAGCTCCTACGAGCAGTACTTC. Protein product: CASSTPRGTSSYEQYF.